The entry below describes one TCR beta chain. As yet, its antigen is unknown. PCR was performed using 60 Vbeta and 13 Jbeta primers. Original processing methods: In a later analysis, 80 million to 100 million unique TCR beta chains included roughly 11 million shared by two or more donors. Sequenced by immunoSEQ multiplex PCR; TCRdb stores in-frame clones only, minus some. V, J and clone size are those of that table, while D and trimming were read from the DNA. The sample yields roughly 70,000 clones, roughly 79% seen once. These data are taken from a study of cytomegalovirus exposure and HLA in healthy donors. Study conclusions and caveats: Judged likely to be a sequencing artifact was a cluster of highly shared sequence variants. Using a false discovery rate of 0.05, a later analysis showed that 16,951 TCR beta sequences were associated with HLA alleles.

Per germline, CDR1 SGHNT and CDR2 YENEEA. This CDR3 region has 14 residues. V was shortened by 4 bases and J by 10 bases, with 17 bases between the two germline ends. Sequencing input: PBMCs. The chain carries TRBV11-3 and TRBJ2-1, with D tentatively TRBD1 (6 bases). The receptor was derived from a man in his forties or fifties in good health and CMV-seronegative. Written as DNA, the CDR3 is TGTGCCAGCAGCTCAACAGGGAACCCGGGAGAGCAGTTCTTC. Translation gives CASSSTGNPGEQFF.